These 26 T cell receptor beta chains share one sample of origin, sequenced in a study of T cell responses to AZD1222 COVID-19 vaccine. Only in-frame clones appear in the TCRdb table, and some are missing; sequencing was by immunoSEQ multiplex PCR. The sample contains 150,000 or so clones, roughly nine tenths of which appear only once. This sample comprised peripheral blood, obtained on day 0 of AZD1222 vaccination. These receptors originate from an adult in good health.

The rearrangement links TRBV9 to TRBJ2-2; D may match TRBD1 or TRBD2 (6 bases each). V was clipped by 2 bases and J by 2 bases, with 10 bases between them. Germline assignment: CDR1 SGDLS and CDR2 YYNGEE. The CDR3 is 15 amino acids. This CDR3 reads CASSVGGANTGELFF. The CDR3, as DNA: TGTGCCAGCAGCGTCGGGGGCGCAAACACCGGGGAGCTGTTTTTT.

The V gene is TRBV12-3 or TRBV12-4, the J gene TRBJ2-1; D gene ambiguous. The CDR3 is 13 residues long. Trimming shortened V by 5 bases and J by 5 bases, and 10 bases separated the two germline ends. The CDR3 sequence is CASSLDVDNEQFF. The CDR3 DNA follows: TGTGCCAGCAGTCTGGACGTCGACAATGAGCAGTTCTTC.

V usage is TRBV2 and J usage is TRBJ1-2; D is ambiguous. Germline loops: CDR1 SNHLY, CDR2 FYNNEI. V dropped 4 bases and J dropped 8 bases, with 8 bases sitting between them. The CDR3 consists of 11 residues. CDR3 residues: CASSGDRGYTF. The CDR3 bases are TGTGCCAGCAGTGGAGATAGAGGCTACACCTTC.

The chain recombines TRBV11-3 with TRBJ2-2; D is perhaps TRBD1 or TRBD2 (6 bases each). Trimming pared 8 bases from V and 0 bases from J, leaving 13 bases between. This CDR3 comprises 15 residues. From germline, CDR1 is SGHNT and CDR2 YENEEA. CDR3 region: CASPGGRSNTGELFF. The CDR3, as DNA: TGTGCCAGCCCCGGGGGCAGATCGAACACCGGGGAGCTGTTTTTT.

The V and J genes are TRBV28 and TRBJ1-5; D perhaps matches TRBD1 (5 bases). V shed 2 bases and J shed 7 bases, with 12 bases lying between them. Looked up from germline, CDR1 is MDHEN and CDR2 is SYDVKM. The CDR3 runs 14 residues. CDR3 loop: CASSLPQGIQPQHF. The CDR3 region has the DNA TGTGCCAGCAGTTTACCCCAGGGCATCCAGCCCCAGCATTTT.

Points on this clone: At the DNA level, this CDR3 is encoded by other sequences in the same sample as well. V and J are TRBV19 and TRBJ1-2, with a possible D match to TRBD1 (5 bases). CDR3 length equals 12 residues. The V end was cut by 7 bases, the J end by 4 bases, with 10 bases between. CDR1 is LNHDA, CDR2 SQIVND, per germline (reference sequence). As DNA, the CDR3 is TGTGCCAGTAACACGGGGGGCTATGGCTACACCTTC. Its translation is CASNTGGYGYTF. The complete variable domain, with remaining parts taken from reference TRBV19 and TRBJ1-2, reads DGGITQSPKYLFRKEGQNVTLSCEQNLNHDAMYWYRQDPGQGLRLIYYSQIVNDFQKGDIAEGYSVSREKKESFPLTVTSAQKNPTAFYLCASNTGGYGYTFGSGTRLTVV.

This clone was observed once. CDR3 in amino acids: CASSTTGRKLFF. The CDR3 bases are TGTGCCAGCAGCACAACAGGGCGAAAACTGTTTTTT. The chain joins TRBV11-2 to TRBJ1-4; TRBD1 is a possible D gene (6 bases). The CDR3 runs 12 residues. Germline V gene sequence: CDR1 SGHAT, CDR2 FQNNGV. The V gene lost 5 bases and the J gene lost 10 bases, with 11 bases spanning the gap.

The rearrangement uses TRBV6-5 and TRBJ2-7, with unresolved D. The CDR3 covers 10 residues. V was trimmed by 8 bases and J by 5 bases, leaving 7 bases between them. CDR1 and CDR2 from the germline V gene are MNHEY and SVGAGI. CDR3: CASGSDEQYF. The CDR3 coding sequence is TGTGCCAGCGGAAGTGACGAGCAGTACTTC.

J is TRBJ1-2 and V is TRBV18; D may be TRBD1 (5 bases). The CDR3 runs 14 residues. V lost 4 bases to trimming and J lost 7 bases, with 16 bases between them. CDR1 and CDR2 from the germline V gene are KGHSH and LQKENI. This CDR3 is CASSRESRVGGYTF. For the CDR3, the DNA is TGTGCCAGCTCACGGGAGTCCAGGGTCGGTGGCTACACCTTC.

This sequence joins TRBV2 and TRBJ1-3; D ambiguous. The CDR3 has 15 residues. CDR1 is SNHLY and CDR2 is FYNNEI in the germline V gene. Trimming pared 7 bases from V and 0 bases from J, leaving 13 bases between. CDR3 sequence: CASIRPLSSGNTIYF. The CDR3 nucleotides read TGTGCCAGCATAAGACCGCTGAGCTCTGGAAACACCATATATTTT.

V usage is TRBV15 and J usage is TRBJ2-5; D might be TRBD2 (5 bases). Between the trimmed V and J ends, which lost 1 base and 4 bases, there was a span of 7 bases. Germline loops: CDR1 LNHNV, CDR2 YYDKDF (reference sequence). CDR3 length: 13 amino acids. CDR3 DNA: TGTGCCACCAGCAGAGGTGGAGGAGAGACCCAGTACTTC. It specifies CATSRGGGETQYF.

This rearrangement joins TRBV21-1 to TRBJ1-1. TRBV21-1 is assigned pseudogene status. This CDR3 comprises 13 residues. CDR3 coding DNA: TGTGCCAGGCAAAGGAGACCAAACACTGAAGCTTTCTTT. Protein: CARQRRPNTEAFF.

This rearrangement joins TRBV6-2 or TRBV6-3 to TRBJ2-7, with a weak D call TRBD2 (6 bases). CDR3 size: 15 residues. V lost 6 bases and J lost 5, with 20 bases in between. The germline V gene has CDR1 MNHEY and CDR2 SVGEGT. CDR3 in amino acids: CASSPRHPGRNEQYF. As DNA, the CDR3 is TGTGCCAGCAGCCCCCGTCATCCAGGGAGGAACGAGCAGTACTTC.

The table lists this clone with a count of one. The gene calls are TRBV2 and TRBJ2-1; 9 nucleotides align to TRBD2. Unmatched junction bases numbered 9, after V lost 7 bases and J lost 2 bases. The germline V gene has CDR1 SNHLY and CDR2 FYNNEI. This CDR3 region has 16 residues. The DNA for the CDR3 is TGTGCCAGCACCCCGAGGGGCGGGGGGGCCTACAATGAGCAGTTCTTC. Protein product: CASTPRGGGAYNEQFF.

The chain links TRBV2 to TRBJ2-3, with 10 bases lining up with TRBD1. Germline CDR1 and CDR2: SNHLY and FYNNEI. There are 15 residues in the CDR3. V was pared by 5 bases and J by 3 bases, with 5 bases of the junction left unmatched. CDR3 amino acids: CASSRQGARTDTQYF. CDR3 bases: TGTGCCAGCAGTAGACAGGGGGCGCGGACAGATACGCAGTATTTT.

The rearrangement links TRBV7-2 to TRBJ1-3, with no clear D. This CDR3 is 13 amino acids long. CDR1 is SGHTA, CDR2 FQGNSA, per germline. The V end lost 0 bases, the J end lost 9 bases, and 9 bases lay between the germline ends. The CDR3 here is CASSLALGGTIYF. The CDR3 DNA follows: TGTGCCAGCAGCTTAGCACTCGGTGGCACCATATATTTT.

This clone appeared a few times. This chain connects TRBV25-1 to TRBJ1-2; D ambiguous. Germline lookup yields CDR1 MGHDK and CDR2 SYGVNS. The V end was cut by 6 bases, the J end by 7 bases, with 15 bases between. The CDR3 covers 13 residues. In nucleotides, the CDR3 is TGTGCCAGCAGGGGCGATACCGCCTCTGGCTACACCTTC. It encodes CASRGDTASGYTF.

This clone occurred once. This chain joins TRBV6-5 and TRBJ1-6; no definite D call. This CDR3 comprises 12 residues. CDR1 and CDR2 from the germline V gene are MNHEY and SVGAGI. The V and J ends lost 3 bases and 7 bases respectively, with 4 bases between them. CDR3 DNA sequence: TGTGCCAGCAGTTATTTGAATTCACCCCTCCACTTT. Protein product: CASSYLNSPLHF.

The gene calls are TRBV4-1 and TRBJ1-1; D remains ambiguous. The germline V gene encodes CDR1 MGHRA and CDR2 YSYEKL. V shed 0 bases and J shed 3 bases, with 8 bases lying between them. The CDR3 is 14 amino acids. CDR3 residues: CASSQEGSDTEAFF. The CDR3, as DNA: TGCGCCAGCAGCCAAGAAGGGTCGGACACTGAAGCTTTCTTT.

The chain uses TRBV15 and TRBJ1-2, with D maybe TRBD1 (5 bases). The CDR3 runs to 13 residues. Germline lookup yields CDR1 LNHNV and CDR2 YYDKDF (reference sequence). With 0 bases removed from V and 3 bases from J, the gap between germline ends came to 5 bases. CDR3 sequence reads: CATSRETDYGYTF. The CDR3 coding sequence is TGTGCCACCAGCAGAGAGACAGACTATGGCTACACCTTC.

This chain connects TRBV6-5 to TRBJ2-7; 10 bases map to TRBD1. Germline-derived CDR1 and CDR2 are MNHEY and SVGAGI. The CDR3 spans 15 residues. J was trimmed by 5 bases and V by 0 bases; bases with no gene match: 4. The CDR3, as DNA: TGTGCCAGCAGTTACTCGAGGGACAGGGGCCACGAGCAGTACTTC. This sequence encodes CASSYSRDRGHEQYF.

This chain links TRBV5-1 with TRBJ2-2; perhaps TRBD1 as D (5 bases). CDR1 and CDR2 from the germline V gene are SGHRS and YFSETQ. V was trimmed by 4 bases and J by 4 bases, leaving 14 bases between them. The CDR3 consists of 15 residues. The CDR3 coding sequence is TGCGCCAGCAGCGCGACAGTCCAGAGCACCGGGGAGCTGTTTTTT. The encoded protein is CASSATVQSTGELFF.

The chain combines TRBV6-2 or TRBV6-3 with TRBJ1-2; D uncertain. The CDR3 length is 15 residues. Germline V lookup: CDR1 MNHEY, CDR2 SVGEGT. The V end was cut by 4 bases, the J end by 8 bases, with 20 bases between. CDR3 nucleotides: TGTGCCAGCAGTTTCTCGGACGGGCTTTGGAACGGCTACACCTTC. It specifies CASSFSDGLWNGYTF.

This clone was recorded only once. V usage is TRBV19 and J usage is TRBJ1-1; 8 bases are shared with TRBD1. V trimming: 11 bases; J trimming: 4 bases; junction bases outside the gene matches: 12. This CDR3 comprises 14 residues. Looked up from germline, CDR1 is LNHDA and CDR2 is SQIVND (reference sequence). The CDR3 nucleotides read TGTGCCGGAAGACAGGGGCGAGAGTCCACTGAAGCTTTCTTT. It is translated as CAGRQGRESTEAFF. The full variable domain, rest sourced from reference TRBV19 and TRBJ1-1, is DGGITQSPKYLFRKEGQNVTLSCEQNLNHDAMYWYRQDPGQGLRLIYYSQIVNDFQKGDIAEGYSVSREKKESFPLTVTSAQKNPTAFYLCAGRQGRESTEAFFGQGTRLTVV.

The V and J genes are TRBV4-3 and TRBJ1-5; 7 positions match TRBD1. Germline V gives CDR1 LGHNA, CDR2 YSLEER. V lost 0 bases, J lost 6 bases, and 5 bases stayed unmatched. The CDR3 loop spans 15 amino acids. The CDR3 here is CASSQDTGVGQPQHF. CDR3 nucleotide sequence: TGCGCCAGCAGCCAAGATACAGGGGTCGGTCAGCCCCAGCATTTT.

The chain couples TRBV7-2 to TRBJ1-5, with no clear D. Trimming stripped 5 bases from V and 3 bases from J, with 5 bases between. Per the germline V gene, CDR1 is SGHTA and CDR2 is FQGNSA. The length of the CDR3 is 12 residues. The CDR3 bases are TGTGCCAGCAGCCAATCCAATCAGCCCCAGCATTTT. Amino acid sequence: CASSQSNQPQHF.